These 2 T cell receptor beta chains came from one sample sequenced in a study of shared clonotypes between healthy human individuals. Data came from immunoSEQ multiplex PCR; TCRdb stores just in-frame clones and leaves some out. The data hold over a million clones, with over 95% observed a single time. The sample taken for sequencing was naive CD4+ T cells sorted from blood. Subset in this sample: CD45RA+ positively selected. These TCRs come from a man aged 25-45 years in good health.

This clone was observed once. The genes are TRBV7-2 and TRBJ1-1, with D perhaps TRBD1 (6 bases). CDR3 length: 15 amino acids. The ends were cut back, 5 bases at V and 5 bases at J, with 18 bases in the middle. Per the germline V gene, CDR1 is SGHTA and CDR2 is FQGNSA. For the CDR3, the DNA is TGTGCCAGCAGCCAATACAGGGTCCCCGGAACTGAAGCTTTCTTT. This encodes CASSQYRVPGTEAFF.

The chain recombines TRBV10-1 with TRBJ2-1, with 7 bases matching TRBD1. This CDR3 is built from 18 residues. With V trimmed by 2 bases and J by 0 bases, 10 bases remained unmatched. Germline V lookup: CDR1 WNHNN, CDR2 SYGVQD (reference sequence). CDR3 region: CASSELGTASLSYNEQFF. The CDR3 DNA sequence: TGCGCCAGCAGTGAGCTTGGGACAGCCTCTCTCTCCTACAATGAGCAGTTCTTC.